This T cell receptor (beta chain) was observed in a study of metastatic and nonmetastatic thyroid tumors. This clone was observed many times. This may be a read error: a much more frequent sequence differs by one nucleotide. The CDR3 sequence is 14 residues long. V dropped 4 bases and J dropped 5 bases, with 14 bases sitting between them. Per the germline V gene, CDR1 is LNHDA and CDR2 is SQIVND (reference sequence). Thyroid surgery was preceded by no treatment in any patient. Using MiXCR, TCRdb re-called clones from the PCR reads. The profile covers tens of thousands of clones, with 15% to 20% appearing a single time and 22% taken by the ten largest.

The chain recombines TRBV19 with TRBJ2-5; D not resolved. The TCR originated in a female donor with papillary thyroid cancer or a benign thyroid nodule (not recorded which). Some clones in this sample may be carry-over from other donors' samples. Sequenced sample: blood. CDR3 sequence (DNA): TGTGCCAGTAGTACTGCCGGGTGTCGGGAGACCCAGTACTTC. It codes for CASSTAGCRETQYF.